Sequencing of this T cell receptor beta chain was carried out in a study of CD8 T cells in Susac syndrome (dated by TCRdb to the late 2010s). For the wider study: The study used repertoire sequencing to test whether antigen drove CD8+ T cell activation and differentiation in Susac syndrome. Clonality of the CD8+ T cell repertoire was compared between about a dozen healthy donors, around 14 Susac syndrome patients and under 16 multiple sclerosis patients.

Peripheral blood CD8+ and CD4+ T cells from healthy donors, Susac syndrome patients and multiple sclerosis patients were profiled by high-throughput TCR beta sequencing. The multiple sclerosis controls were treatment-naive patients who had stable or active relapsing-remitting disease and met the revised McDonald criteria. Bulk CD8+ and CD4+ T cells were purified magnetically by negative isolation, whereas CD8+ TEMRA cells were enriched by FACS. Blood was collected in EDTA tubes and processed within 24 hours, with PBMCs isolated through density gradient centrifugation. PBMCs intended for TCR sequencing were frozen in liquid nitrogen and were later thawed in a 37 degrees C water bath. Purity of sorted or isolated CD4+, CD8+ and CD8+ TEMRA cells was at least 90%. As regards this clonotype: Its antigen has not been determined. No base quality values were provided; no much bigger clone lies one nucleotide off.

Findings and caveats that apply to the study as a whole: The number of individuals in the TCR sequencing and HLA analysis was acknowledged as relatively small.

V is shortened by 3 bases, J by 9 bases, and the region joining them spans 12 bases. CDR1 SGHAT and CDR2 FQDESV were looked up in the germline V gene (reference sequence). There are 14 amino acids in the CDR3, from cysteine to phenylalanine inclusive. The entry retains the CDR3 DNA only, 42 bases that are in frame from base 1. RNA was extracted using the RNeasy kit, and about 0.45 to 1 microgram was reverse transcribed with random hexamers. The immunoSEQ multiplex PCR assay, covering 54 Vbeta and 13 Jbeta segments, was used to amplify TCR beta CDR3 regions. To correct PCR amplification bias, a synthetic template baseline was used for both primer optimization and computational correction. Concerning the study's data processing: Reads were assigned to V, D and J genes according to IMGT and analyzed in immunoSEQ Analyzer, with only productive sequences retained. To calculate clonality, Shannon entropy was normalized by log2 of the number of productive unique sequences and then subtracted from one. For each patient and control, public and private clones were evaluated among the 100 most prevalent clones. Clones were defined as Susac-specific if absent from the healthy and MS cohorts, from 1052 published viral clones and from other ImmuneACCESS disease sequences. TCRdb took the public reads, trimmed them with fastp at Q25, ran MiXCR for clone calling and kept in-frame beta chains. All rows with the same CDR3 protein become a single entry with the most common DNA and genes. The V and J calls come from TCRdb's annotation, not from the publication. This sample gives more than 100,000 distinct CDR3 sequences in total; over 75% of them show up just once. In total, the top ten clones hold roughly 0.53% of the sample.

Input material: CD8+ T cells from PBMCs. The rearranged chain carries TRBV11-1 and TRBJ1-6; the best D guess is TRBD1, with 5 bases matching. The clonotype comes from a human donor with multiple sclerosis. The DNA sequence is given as TGTGCCAGCAGCTTTGTTGGGGCAAGTTCACCCCTCCACTTT. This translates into CASSFVGASSPLHF.